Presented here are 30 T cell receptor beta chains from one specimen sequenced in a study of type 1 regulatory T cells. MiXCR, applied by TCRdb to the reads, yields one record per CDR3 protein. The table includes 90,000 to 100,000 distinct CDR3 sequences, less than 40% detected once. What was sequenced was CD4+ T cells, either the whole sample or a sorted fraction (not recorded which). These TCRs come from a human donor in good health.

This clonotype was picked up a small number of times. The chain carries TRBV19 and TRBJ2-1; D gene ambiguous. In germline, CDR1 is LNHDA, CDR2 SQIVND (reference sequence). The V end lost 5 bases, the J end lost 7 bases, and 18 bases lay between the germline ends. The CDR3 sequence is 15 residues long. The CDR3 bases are TGTGCCAGTAGTCCCGACACCACGGGCTCTAATGAGCAGTTCTTC. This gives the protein CASSPDTTGSNEQFF. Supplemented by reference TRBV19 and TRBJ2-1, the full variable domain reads DGGITQSPKYLFRKEGQNVTLSCEQNLNHDAMYWYRQDPGQGLRLIYYSQIVNDFQKGDIAEGYSVSREKKESFPLTVTSAQKNPTAFYLCASSPDTTGSNEQFFGPGTRLTVL.

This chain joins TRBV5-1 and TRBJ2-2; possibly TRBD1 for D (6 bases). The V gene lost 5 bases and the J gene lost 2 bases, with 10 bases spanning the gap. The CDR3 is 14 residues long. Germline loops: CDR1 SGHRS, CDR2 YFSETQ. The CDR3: CASSGQLNTGELFF. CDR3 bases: TGCGCCAGCAGTGGACAGTTAAACACCGGGGAGCTGTTTTTT.

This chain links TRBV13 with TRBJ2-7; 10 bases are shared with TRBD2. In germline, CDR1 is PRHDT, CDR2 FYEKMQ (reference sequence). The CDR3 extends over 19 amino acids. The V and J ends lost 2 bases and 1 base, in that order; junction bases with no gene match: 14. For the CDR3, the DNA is TGTGCCAGCAGCTTATCGGGTCGATTTAGCGGGAGGTTATCCTACGAGCAGTACTTC. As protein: CASSLSGRFSGRLSYEQYF.

Here the CDR3 reads CASSSVDEQYF. As DNA, the CDR3 is TGTGCCAGCAGTTCGGTGGACGAGCAGTACTTC. This sequence joins TRBV12-3 or TRBV12-4 and TRBJ2-7; the D is unclear. Trimming pared 4 bases from V and 5 bases from J, leaving 6 bases between. The CDR3 spans 11 residues.

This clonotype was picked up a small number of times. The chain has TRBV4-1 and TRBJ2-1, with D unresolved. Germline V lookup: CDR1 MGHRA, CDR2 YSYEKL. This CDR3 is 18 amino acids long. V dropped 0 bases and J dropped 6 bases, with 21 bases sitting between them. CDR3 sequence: CASSQDFEAGIPRNEQFF. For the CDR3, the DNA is TGCGCCAGCAGCCAAGATTTCGAGGCAGGTATCCCGCGCAATGAGCAGTTCTTC.

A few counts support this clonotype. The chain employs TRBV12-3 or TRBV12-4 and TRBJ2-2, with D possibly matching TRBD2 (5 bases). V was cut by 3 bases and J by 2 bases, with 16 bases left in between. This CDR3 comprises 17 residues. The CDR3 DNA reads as TGTGCCAGCAGTTTTAGGCTAGCCCTTTTAAACACCGGGGAGCTGTTTTTT. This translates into CASSFRLALLNTGELFF.

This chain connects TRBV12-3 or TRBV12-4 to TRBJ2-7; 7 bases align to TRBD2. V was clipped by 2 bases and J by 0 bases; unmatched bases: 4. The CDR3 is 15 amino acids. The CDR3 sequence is CASSLYLADSYEQYF. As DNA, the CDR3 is TGTGCCAGCAGTTTATACCTAGCGGACTCCTACGAGCAGTACTTC.

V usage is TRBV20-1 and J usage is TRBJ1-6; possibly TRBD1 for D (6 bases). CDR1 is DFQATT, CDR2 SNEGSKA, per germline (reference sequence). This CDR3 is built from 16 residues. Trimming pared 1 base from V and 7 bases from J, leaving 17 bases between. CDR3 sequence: CSARAHGGSRNSPLHF. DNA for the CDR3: TGCAGTGCTAGAGCCCATGGGGGCTCGCGGAATTCACCCCTCCACTTT.

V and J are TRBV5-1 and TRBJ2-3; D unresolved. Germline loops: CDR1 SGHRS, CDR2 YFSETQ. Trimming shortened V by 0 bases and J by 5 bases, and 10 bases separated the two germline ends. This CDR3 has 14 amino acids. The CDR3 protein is CASSLEPSGDTQYF. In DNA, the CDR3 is TGCGCCAGCAGCTTGGAACCGAGTGGAGATACGCAGTATTTT.

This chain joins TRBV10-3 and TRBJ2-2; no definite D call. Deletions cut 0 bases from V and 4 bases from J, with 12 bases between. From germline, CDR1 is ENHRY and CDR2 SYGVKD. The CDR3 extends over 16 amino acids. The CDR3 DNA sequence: TGTGCCATCAGTGAGTCTGGGGTTCGCGGCACCGGGGAGCTGTTTTTT. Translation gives CAISESGVRGTGELFF.

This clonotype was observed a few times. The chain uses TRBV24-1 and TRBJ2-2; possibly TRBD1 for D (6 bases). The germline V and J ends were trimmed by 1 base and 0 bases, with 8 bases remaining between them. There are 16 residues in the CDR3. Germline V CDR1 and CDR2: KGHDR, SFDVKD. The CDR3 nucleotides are TGTGCCACCAGTGATTTAGGGACAACGAACACCGGGGAGCTGTTTTTT. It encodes CATSDLGTTNTGELFF.

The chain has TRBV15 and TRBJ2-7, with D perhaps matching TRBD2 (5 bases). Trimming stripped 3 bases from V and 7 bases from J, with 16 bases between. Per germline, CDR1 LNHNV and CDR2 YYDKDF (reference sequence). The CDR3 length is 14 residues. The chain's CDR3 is CATSRETGFGEQYF. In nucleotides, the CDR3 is TGTGCCACCAGCAGGGAAACGGGGTTTGGGGAGCAGTACTTC.

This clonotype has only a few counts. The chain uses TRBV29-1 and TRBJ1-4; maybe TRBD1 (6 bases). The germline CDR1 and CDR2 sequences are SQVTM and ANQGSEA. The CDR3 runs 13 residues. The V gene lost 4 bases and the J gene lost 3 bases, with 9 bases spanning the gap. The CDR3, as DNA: TGCAGCGTTGGGGGGCTTGCTAATGAAAAACTGTTTTTT. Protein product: CSVGGLANEKLFF.

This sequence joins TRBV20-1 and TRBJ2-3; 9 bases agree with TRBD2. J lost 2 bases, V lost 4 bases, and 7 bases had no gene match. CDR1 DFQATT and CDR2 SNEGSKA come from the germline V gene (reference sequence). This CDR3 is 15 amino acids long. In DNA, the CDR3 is TGCAGTGCTATACGACTAGCGGTTAACACAGATACGCAGTATTTT. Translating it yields CSAIRLAVNTDTQYF.

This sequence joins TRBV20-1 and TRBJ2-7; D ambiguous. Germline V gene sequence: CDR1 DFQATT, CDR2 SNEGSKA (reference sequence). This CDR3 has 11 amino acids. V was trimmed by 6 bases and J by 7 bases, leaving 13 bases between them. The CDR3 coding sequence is TGCAGTGCGCCCACCATCAGGGAGCAGTACTTC. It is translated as CSAPTIREQYF.

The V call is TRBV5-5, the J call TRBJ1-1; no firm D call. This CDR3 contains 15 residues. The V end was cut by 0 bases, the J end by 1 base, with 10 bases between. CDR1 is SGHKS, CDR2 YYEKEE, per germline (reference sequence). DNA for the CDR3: TGTGCCAGCAGCTTGGGAAGTTCGCAGAACACTGAAGCTTTCTTT. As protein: CASSLGSSQNTEAFF.

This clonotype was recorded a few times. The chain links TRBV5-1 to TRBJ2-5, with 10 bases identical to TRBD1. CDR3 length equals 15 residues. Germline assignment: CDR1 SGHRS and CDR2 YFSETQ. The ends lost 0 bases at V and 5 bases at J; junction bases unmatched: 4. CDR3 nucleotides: TGCGCCAGCAGCTTGGGACAGGGGGCGTTGGAGACCCAGTACTTC. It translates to CASSLGQGALETQYF.

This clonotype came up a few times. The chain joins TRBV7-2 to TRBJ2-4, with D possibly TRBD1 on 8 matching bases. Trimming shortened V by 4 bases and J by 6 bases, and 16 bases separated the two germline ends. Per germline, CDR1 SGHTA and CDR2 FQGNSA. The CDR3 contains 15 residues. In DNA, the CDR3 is TGTGCCAGCAGCTCGCCACAGGGGGGGCGAAACATTCAGTACTTC. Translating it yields CASSSPQGGRNIQYF.

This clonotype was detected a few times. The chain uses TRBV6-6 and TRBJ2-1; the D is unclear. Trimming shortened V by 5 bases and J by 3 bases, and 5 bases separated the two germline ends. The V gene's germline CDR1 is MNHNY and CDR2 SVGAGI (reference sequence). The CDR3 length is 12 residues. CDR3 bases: TGTGCCAGCAGTCCGGACTACAATGAGCAGTTCTTC. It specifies CASSPDYNEQFF.

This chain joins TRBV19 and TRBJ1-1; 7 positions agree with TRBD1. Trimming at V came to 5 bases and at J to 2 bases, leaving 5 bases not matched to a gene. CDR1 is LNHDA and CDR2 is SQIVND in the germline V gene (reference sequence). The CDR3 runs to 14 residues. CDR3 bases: TGTGCCAGTAGTTACCACAGGGGTAACACTGAAGCTTTCTTT. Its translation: CASSYHRGNTEAFF.

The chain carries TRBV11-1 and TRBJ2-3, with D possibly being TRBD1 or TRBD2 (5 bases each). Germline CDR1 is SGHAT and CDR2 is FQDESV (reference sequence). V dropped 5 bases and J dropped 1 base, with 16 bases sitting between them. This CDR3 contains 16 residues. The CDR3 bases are TGTGCCAGCAGCCCTGGGGGTAGCTGGGGCACAGATACGCAGTATTTT. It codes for CASSPGGSWGTDTQYF.

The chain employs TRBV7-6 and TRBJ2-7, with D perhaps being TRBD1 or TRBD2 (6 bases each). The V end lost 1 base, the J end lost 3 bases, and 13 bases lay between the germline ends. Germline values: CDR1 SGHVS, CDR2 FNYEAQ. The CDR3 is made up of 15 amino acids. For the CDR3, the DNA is TGTGCCAGCAGCTTAGTTTCGGGGGCCGACTACGAGCAGTACTTC. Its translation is CASSLVSGADYEQYF. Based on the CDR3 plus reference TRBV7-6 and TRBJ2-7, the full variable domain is GAGVSQSPRYKVTKRGQDVALRCDPISGHVSLYWYRQALGQGPEFLTYFNYEAQQDKSGLPNDRFSAERPEGSISTLTIQRTEQRDSAMYRCASSLVSGADYEQYFGPGTRLTVT.

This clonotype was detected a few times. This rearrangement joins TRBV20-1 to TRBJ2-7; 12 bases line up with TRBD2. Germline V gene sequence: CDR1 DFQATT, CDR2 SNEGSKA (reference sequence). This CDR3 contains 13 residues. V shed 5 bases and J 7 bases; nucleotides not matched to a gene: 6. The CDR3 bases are TGCAGTGCTGATACTCTAGCGGGAGGGGAGCAGTACTTC. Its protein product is CSADTLAGGEQYF.

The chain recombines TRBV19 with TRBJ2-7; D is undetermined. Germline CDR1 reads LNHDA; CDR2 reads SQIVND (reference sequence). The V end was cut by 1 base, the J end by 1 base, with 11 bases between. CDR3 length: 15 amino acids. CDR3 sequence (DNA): TGTGCCAGTAGTATAGTAGGGTCGCGATCCTACGAGCAGTACTTC. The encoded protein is CASSIVGSRSYEQYF.

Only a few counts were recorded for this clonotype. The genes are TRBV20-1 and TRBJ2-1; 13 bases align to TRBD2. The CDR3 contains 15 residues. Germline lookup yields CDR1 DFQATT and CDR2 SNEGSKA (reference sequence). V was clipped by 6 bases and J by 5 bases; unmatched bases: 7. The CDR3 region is CSAGLAGVLNNEQFF. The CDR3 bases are TGCAGTGCCGGACTAGCGGGAGTTCTAAACAATGAGCAGTTCTTC.

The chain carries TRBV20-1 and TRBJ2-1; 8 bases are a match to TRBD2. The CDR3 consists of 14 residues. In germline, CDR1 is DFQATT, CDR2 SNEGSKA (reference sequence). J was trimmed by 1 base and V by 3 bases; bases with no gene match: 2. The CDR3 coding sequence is TGCAGTGCTAGGGGACTAGGATCCTACAATGAGCAGTTCTTC. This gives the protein CSARGLGSYNEQFF.

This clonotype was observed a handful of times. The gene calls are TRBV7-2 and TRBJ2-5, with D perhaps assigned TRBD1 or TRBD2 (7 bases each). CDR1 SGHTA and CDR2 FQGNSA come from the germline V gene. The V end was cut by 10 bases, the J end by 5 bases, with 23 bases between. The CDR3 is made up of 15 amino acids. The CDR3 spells CATGGGAGGRETQYF. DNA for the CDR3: TGTGCCACAGGGGGGGGAGCAGGAGGTCGTGAGACCCAGTACTTC.

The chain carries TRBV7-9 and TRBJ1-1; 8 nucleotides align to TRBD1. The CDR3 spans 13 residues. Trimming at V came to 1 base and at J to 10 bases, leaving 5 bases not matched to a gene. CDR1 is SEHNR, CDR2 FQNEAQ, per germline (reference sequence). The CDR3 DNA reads TGTGCCAGCAGCTTAGGACAGGGGAATACAGCTTTCTTT. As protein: CASSLGQGNTAFF.

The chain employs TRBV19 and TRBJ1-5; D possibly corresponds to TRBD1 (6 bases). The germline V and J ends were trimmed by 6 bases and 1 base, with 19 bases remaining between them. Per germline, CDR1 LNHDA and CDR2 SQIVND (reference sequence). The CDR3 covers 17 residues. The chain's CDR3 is CASRGYTGMSSNQPQHF. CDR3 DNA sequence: TGTGCCAGTAGGGGGTATACAGGGATGAGCAGCAATCAGCCCCAGCATTTT. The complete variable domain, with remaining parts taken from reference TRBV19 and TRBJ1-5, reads DGGITQSPKYLFRKEGQNVTLSCEQNLNHDAMYWYRQDPGQGLRLIYYSQIVNDFQKGDIAEGYSVSREKKESFPLTVTSAQKNPTAFYLCASRGYTGMSSNQPQHFGDGTRLSIL.

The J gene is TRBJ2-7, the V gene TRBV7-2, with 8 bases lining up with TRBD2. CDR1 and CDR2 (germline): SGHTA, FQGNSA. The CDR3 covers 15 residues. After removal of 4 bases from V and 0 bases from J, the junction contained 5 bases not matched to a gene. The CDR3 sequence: CASSSERGSSYEQYF. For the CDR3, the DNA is TGTGCCAGCAGCTCTGAGCGGGGGAGCTCCTACGAGCAGTACTTC.